The 26 T cell receptor beta chains in this list originate from one sample, sequenced in a study of cytomegalovirus exposure and HLA in healthy donors. PCR used 60 Vbeta primers and 13 Jbeta primers. Profiling relied on immunoSEQ multiplex PCR, and the TCRdb table lists in-frame clones only, not all of them. The repertoire includes about 130,000 clones, roughly two thirds of them detected once, and roughly 1.5% sits in the top ten. Sequencing was performed on PBMCs. All receptors come from a young man in good health and CMV-seropositive.

The V and J genes are TRBV7-3 and TRBJ1-1; D is perhaps TRBD1 (5 bases). V lost 2 bases, J lost 0 bases, and 10 bases lay in between. The CDR3 has 15 amino acids. CDR1 SGHTA and CDR2 FQGTGA come from the germline V gene. CDR3 region: CASSLRRAMNTEAFF. The DNA for the CDR3 is TGTGCCAGCAGCTTACGCAGGGCGATGAACACTGAAGCTTTCTTT.

This clone has just one count. The rearrangement links TRBV11-1 to TRBJ2-1; 7 nucleotides line up with TRBD2. The CDR3 has 15 amino acids. Germline trimming cut 3 bases from V and 4 bases from J; bases unmatched to any gene: 6. Germline values: CDR1 SGHAT, CDR2 FQDESV (reference sequence). The CDR3 loop reads CASSFTSGDYNEQFF. CDR3 in DNA: TGTGCCAGCAGCTTCACCAGCGGGGATTACAATGAGCAGTTCTTC.

This chain uses TRBV7-9 with TRBJ2-3; 7 nucleotides line up with TRBD2. Germline values: CDR1 SEHNR, CDR2 FQNEAQ (reference sequence). This CDR3 has 15 amino acids. The junction had 5 bases not matched to a gene; V was cut back by 2 bases and J by 3 bases. CDR3 nucleotide sequence: TGTGCCAGCAGCTTACGAGCGGGGCGGACAGATACGCAGTATTTT. Amino acids: CASSLRAGRTDTQYF.

This chain links TRBV5-1 with TRBJ1-1, with 7 bases matching TRBD1. The CDR3 is 14 amino acids. The V segment lost 4 bases and the J segment 0 bases; nucleotides outside the gene matches: 3. Germline CDR1 and CDR2: SGHRS and YFSETQ. CDR3 region: CASSTGQLNTEAFF. CDR3 nucleotide sequence: TGCGCCAGCAGCACGGGACAGCTGAACACTGAAGCTTTCTTT.

The chain has TRBV6-4 and TRBJ2-1, with 12 positions matching TRBD2. The V segment lost 6 bases and the J segment 6 bases; nucleotides outside the gene matches: 6. The V gene's germline CDR1 is MRHNA and CDR2 SNTAGT. There are 15 residues in the CDR3. The CDR3 DNA follows: TGTGCCAGCAGCCCTAGCGGGAGGGCTGTCAATGAGCAGTTCTTC. This codes for CASSPSGRAVNEQFF.

V usage is TRBV2 and J usage is TRBJ2-1, with D perhaps matching TRBD2 (6 bases). This CDR3 region has 16 residues. Germline CDR1 is SNHLY and CDR2 is FYNNEI. Trimming removed 6 bases at V and 5 bases at J, with 20 bases between. In DNA, the CDR3 is TGTGCCAGCAGCGGTCCCCTATTACAGCGGGACAATGAGCAGTTCTTC. Amino acids: CASSGPLLQRDNEQFF.

The rearrangement joins TRBV6-5 to TRBJ2-1; 10 nucleotides match TRBD1. Trimming at V came to 6 bases and at J to 10 bases, leaving 9 bases not matched to a gene. This CDR3 spans 14 amino acids. Germline V gene sequence: CDR1 MNHEY, CDR2 SVGAGI. This CDR3 reads CASSPGQGLGEQFF. CDR3 nucleotides: TGTGCCAGCAGCCCGGGACAGGGGTTGGGGGAGCAGTTCTTC.

This clone occurred a few times. The CDR3 nucleotides are TGCGCCAGCAGCCAAGATCCCCCACGACAGTCTAGCACAGATACGCAGTATTTT. Amino acid sequence: CASSQDPPRQSSTDTQYF. V and J are TRBV4-3 and TRBJ2-3; maybe TRBD1 (5 bases). CDR3 size: 18 residues. The germline V and J ends were trimmed by 0 bases and 0 bases, with 16 bases remaining between them. CDR1 and CDR2 (germline): LGHNA, YSLEER.

This sequence joins TRBV28 and TRBJ1-5; D might be TRBD1 (5 bases). Trimming left V 4 bases short and J 2 bases short, with 15 bases between. Per the germline V gene, CDR1 is MDHEN and CDR2 is SYDVKM. There are 16 residues in the CDR3. In DNA, the CDR3 is TGTGCCAGCAGTTACGGGACTCCCTCGGGCAATCAGCCCCAGCATTTT. Amino acid sequence: CASSYGTPSGNQPQHF.

This clone was observed a handful of times. V gene TRBV9 combines with J gene TRBJ2-1; perhaps TRBD1 as D (6 bases). From germline, CDR1 is SGDLS and CDR2 YYNGEE. Deletions cut 3 bases from V and 2 bases from J, with 15 bases between. CDR3 length: 16 residues. The CDR3 nucleotides are TGTGCCAGCAGCGCAGGGGTCGCCCAGGCCTACAATGAGCAGTTCTTC. Its translation: CASSAGVAQAYNEQFF.

This clone turned up a few times. V gene TRBV29-1 combines with J gene TRBJ2-2; D gene uncertain. The germline V gene has CDR1 SQVTM and CDR2 ANQGSEA. Deletions cut 5 bases from V and 3 bases from J, with 13 bases between. The length of the CDR3 is 14 residues. The CDR3 loop reads CSVFGRQDTGELFF. The CDR3 DNA follows: TGCAGCGTTTTTGGCAGGCAAGACACCGGGGAGCTGTTTTTT.

The chain couples TRBV5-5 to TRBJ2-7; 8 bases fit TRBD2. With V trimmed by 4 bases and J by 5 bases, 11 bases remained unmatched. The CDR3 length is 15 residues. Per germline, CDR1 SGHKS and CDR2 YYEKEE (reference sequence). The CDR3 here is CASSPRSSGRHEQYF. The CDR3 nucleotides are TGTGCCAGCAGCCCAAGGTCTAGCGGGCGTCACGAGCAGTACTTC.

The rearrangement links TRBV7-3 to TRBJ2-7; D perhaps matches TRBD2 (6 bases). This CDR3 spans 15 amino acids. Trimming took 5 bases from V and 3 from J, leaving 17 bases between them. The germline gives CDR1 SGHTA, CDR2 FQGTGA. As DNA, the CDR3 is TGTGCCAGCAGCCCCTACGCGGGGCAGGGCTACGAGCAGTACTTC. Residues: CASSPYAGQGYEQYF.

V gene TRBV4-3 combines with J gene TRBJ1-1, with D uncertain. V lost 4 bases, J lost 2 bases, and 14 bases lay in between. The CDR3 runs to 15 residues. CDR1 and CDR2 from the germline V gene are LGHNA and YSLEER. The CDR3 DNA sequence: TGCGCCAGCAGCCGATCGCGGAATCTCAACACTGAAGCTTTCTTT. This gives the protein CASSRSRNLNTEAFF.

V and J are TRBV2 and TRBJ1-2; maybe TRBD1 (5 bases). V lost 2 bases, J lost 5 bases, and 9 bases lay in between. This CDR3 is built from 13 residues. The germline V gene encodes CDR1 SNHLY and CDR2 FYNNEI. CDR3 bases: TGTGCCAGCAGTGAACGACAGCTTTATGGCTACACCTTC. The encoded protein is CASSERQLYGYTF.

The J gene is TRBJ1-1, the V gene TRBV7-9, with 8 bases lining up with TRBD1. Germline assignment: CDR1 SEHNR and CDR2 FQNEAQ (reference sequence). The CDR3 runs 16 residues. The V and J ends lost 4 bases and 4 bases, in that order; junction bases with no gene match: 11. CDR3 nucleotide sequence: TGTGCCAGCAGCTATCTTGGGACAGGCGATACCACTGAAGCTTTCTTT. Translating it yields CASSYLGTGDTTEAFF.

Here the CDR3 DNA reads TGTGCCACCAGCAGAGAACTAACCTTGACGACCTACGAGCAGTACTTC. Its translation is CATSRELTLTTYEQYF. The J gene is TRBJ2-7, the V gene TRBV15; D gene unclear. The V and J ends lost 0 bases and 2 bases respectively, with 14 bases between them. The CDR3 length is 16 residues. Germline values: CDR1 LNHNV, CDR2 YYDKDF (reference sequence).

This clone occurred once. The chain couples TRBV4-2 to TRBJ2-1; D is undetermined. The CDR3 extends over 12 amino acids. In germline, CDR1 is LGHNA, CDR2 YNFKEQ. V was shortened by 0 bases and J by 9 bases, with 6 bases between the two germline ends. CDR3 amino acids: CASSQDGREQFF. CDR3 in DNA: TGTGCCAGCAGCCAAGATGGCCGTGAGCAGTTCTTC.

The CDR3 DNA reads as TGTGCCAGCAGCTTTCAGGGGGATTATCAGCCCCAGCATTTT. The encoded protein is CASSFQGDYQPQHF. The J gene is TRBJ1-5, the V gene TRBV7-9; 7 nucleotides match TRBD1. CDR3 length: 14 residues. J lost 5 bases, V lost 3 bases, and 4 bases had no gene match. The germline CDR1 and CDR2 sequences are SEHNR and FQNEAQ (reference sequence). The full variable domain, with the rest looked up from reference TRBV7-9 and TRBJ1-5, is DTGVSQNPRHKITKRGQNVTFRCDPISEHNRLYWYRQTLGQGPEFLTYFQNEAQLEKSRLLSDRFSAERPKGSFSTLEIQRTEQGDSAMYLCASSFQGDYQPQHFGDGTRLSIL.

This chain uses TRBV28 with TRBJ2-3; D is ambiguous. The V gene lost 3 bases and the J gene lost 4 bases, with 11 bases spanning the gap. The CDR3 totals 14 residues. CDR1 is MDHEN and CDR2 is SYDVKM in the germline V gene. The CDR3 protein is CASSFGEASDTQYF. CDR3 nucleotides: TGTGCCAGCAGTTTTGGTGAGGCCTCAGATACGCAGTATTTT.

V is TRBV12-5 and J is TRBJ1-2, with D perhaps TRBD1 (6 bases). CDR3 size: 16 residues. Per the germline V gene, CDR1 is LGHNT and CDR2 is FRNRAP. V lost 6 bases and J 7 bases, leaving 24 bases between the germline ends. The CDR3 loop is CASGSETGTEVGGYTF. The CDR3 DNA reads TGTGCTAGTGGCTCCGAGACAGGAACGGAGGTCGGTGGCTACACCTTC.

This chain connects TRBV27 to TRBJ2-2, with 9 positions matching TRBD2. J lost 6 bases, V lost 6 bases, and 2 bases had no gene match. This CDR3 is 13 amino acids long. The germline CDR1 and CDR2 sequences are MNHEY and SMNVEV (reference sequence). This chain's CDR3 is CASSVAGAGELFF. Here the CDR3 DNA reads TGTGCCAGCAGCGTAGCGGGAGCCGGGGAGCTGTTTTTT.

The chain links TRBV27 to TRBJ2-5; 9 bases agree with TRBD1. The CDR3 has 14 residues. After removal of 6 bases from V and 4 bases from J, the junction contained 6 bases not matched to a gene. Germline-derived CDR1 and CDR2 are MNHEY and SMNVEV (reference sequence). This CDR3 is CASSWTGAGETQYF. The CDR3 region has the DNA TGTGCCAGCAGCTGGACAGGGGCAGGAGAGACCCAGTACTTC.

CDR3 DNA: TGTGCCAGCAGCCGACCTTTCTCCACTACCTACGAGCAGTACTTC. It translates to CASSRPFSTTYEQYF. The chain links TRBV7-9 to TRBJ2-7; no definite D call. The CDR3 consists of 15 residues. Germline-derived CDR1 and CDR2 are SEHNR and FQNEAQ (reference sequence). Trimming stripped 5 bases from V and 2 bases from J, with 16 bases between.

CDR3 amino acids: CASSMDRVNTEAFF. The CDR3 nucleotides read TGTGCCAGTAGTATGGACAGGGTGAACACTGAAGCTTTCTTT. The gene calls are TRBV19 and TRBJ1-1; 8 bases fit TRBD1. With V trimmed by 3 bases and J by 0 bases, 0 bases remained unmatched. The CDR3 is 14 residues long. The germline gives CDR1 LNHDA, CDR2 SQIVND (reference sequence).

This clone was seen just once. The chain employs TRBV5-8 and TRBJ2-3; D is unclear. The CDR3 has 13 residues. Trimming removed 4 bases from V and 2 bases from J, with 8 bases in between. Germline values: CDR1 SGHTS, CDR2 YDEGEE. CDR3 amino acids: CASSQDNTDTQYF. In DNA, the CDR3 is TGTGCCAGCAGCCAAGACAACACAGATACGCAGTATTTT.